The clone carrying this TCR beta chain was observed once. The sample comes from a study of blood T cell repertoires in COVID-19. In the study overall: Acute and convalescent COVID-19 specimens originated in the United States, Italy and Spain. Nucleic acid was either cDNA or gDNA, and it came from T cells, B-cell-depleted T cells, or PBMCs.

Authors' methods: Researchers report that nucleated cell counts were estimated from reference gene primer amplification. Profiled with immunoSEQ multiplex PCR; TCRdb holds only in-frame clones, not every one. V and J calls and clone size are those listed in that table; D and trimming were worked out from the DNA. The sample holds 25,000 to 30,000 clones, approximately 88% seen once. The CDR3 sequence is 11 residues long. Looked up from germline, CDR1 is DFQATT and CDR2 is SNEGSKA (reference sequence). The V end lost 3 bases, the J end lost 2 bases, and 4 bases lay between the germline ends. Sequenced input: peripheral blood. This receptor was obtained from a human donor in a cohort sampled during active COVID-19. The genes are TRBV20-1 and TRBJ2-5; D unclear. The CDR3 nucleotides read TGCAGTGCTAGTACACAAGAGACCCAGTACTTC. This sequence encodes CSASTQETQYF.